Each of the 21 T cell receptor beta chains below was sequenced from the same sample in a study of cytomegalovirus exposure and HLA in healthy donors. Primers for the PCR totalled 60 Vbeta and 13 Jbeta. Here immunoSEQ multiplex PCR was the method, and the copy in TCRdb shows in-frame clones only, minus some. Of 150,000 to 200,000 clones listed, 75% to 85% are singletons. The sample was PBMCs. Source of these receptors: a woman aged 18 to 35 in good health and CMV-seropositive.

The chain is built from TRBV5-1 and TRBJ2-1; 8 positions match TRBD1. The germline gives CDR1 SGHRS, CDR2 YFSETQ. Trimming cost V 4 bases and J 9 bases; bases outside gene matches: 3. The CDR3 is 12 amino acids. Written as DNA, the CDR3 is TGCGCCAGCAGCGACAGGGGAGGTGAGCAGTTCTTC. Translating gives CASSDRGGEQFF.

The rearrangement links TRBV5-4 to TRBJ2-5, with 8 positions matching TRBD1. The V segment lost 1 base and the J segment 5 bases; nucleotides outside the gene matches: 7. This CDR3 contains 15 residues. Looked up from germline, CDR1 is SGHNT and CDR2 is YYREEE (reference sequence). Here the CDR3 reads CASSLSQGAGETQYF. In DNA form, the CDR3 reads TGTGCCAGCAGCTTGAGTCAGGGGGCAGGTGAGACCCAGTACTTC.

The chain uses TRBV2 and TRBJ2-7; D is uncertain. Germline CDR1 reads SNHLY; CDR2 reads FYNNEI. The CDR3 extends over 16 amino acids. Trimming pared 5 bases from V and 0 bases from J, leaving 17 bases between. The CDR3 reads CASSPLYLRSSYEQYF. The CDR3 bases are TGTGCCAGCAGTCCATTGTATTTGAGGAGCTCCTACGAGCAGTACTTC.

V usage is TRBV19 and J usage is TRBJ2-1; 7 nucleotides align to TRBD1. Trimming removed 3 bases from V and 7 bases from J; junction bases left unmatched: 9. The CDR3 spans 15 residues. Germline CDR1 and CDR2: LNHDA and SQIVND (reference sequence). In DNA form, the CDR3 reads TGTGCCAGTAGTATTTCAGGGGGAAATCAGAATGAGCAGTTCTTC. It codes for CASSISGGNQNEQFF.

The chain has TRBV28 and TRBJ2-7, with D perhaps matching TRBD2 (5 bases). CDR1 is MDHEN, CDR2 SYDVKM, per germline. V was pared by 3 bases and J by 8 bases, with 8 bases between. The CDR3 contains 11 residues. The CDR3 nucleotides read TGTGCCAGCAGTTTGTCGGGGAAGCAGTACTTC. It encodes CASSLSGKQYF.

This chain links TRBV10-3 with TRBJ1-2, with 8 nucleotides matching TRBD1. The CDR3 spans 15 residues. V gave up 0 bases and J gave up 6 bases; unmatched junction bases: 6. CDR1 is ENHRY, CDR2 SYGVKD, per germline. The CDR3 protein is CAISESGQVFDGYTF. The CDR3 DNA reads as TGTGCCATCAGTGAGTCGGGACAGGTGTTCGATGGCTACACCTTC.

The CDR3: CASSLADRLGDIQYF. The CDR3 DNA reads as TGCGCCAGCAGCTTGGCGGACCGTCTCGGGGACATTCAGTACTTC. V and J are TRBV5-1 and TRBJ2-4; tentative D call: TRBD2 (5 bases). Germline CDR1 and CDR2: SGHRS and YFSETQ. The CDR3 is made up of 15 amino acids. Trimming took 0 bases from V and 8 from J, leaving 15 bases between them.

V and J are TRBV6-5 and TRBJ1-6, with TRBD1 matching 7 bases. V lost 0 bases, J lost 7 bases, and 3 bases stayed unmatched. The CDR3 extends over 15 amino acids. Germline CDR1 reads MNHEY; CDR2 reads SVGAGI. CDR3 in amino acids: CASSYSGQQNSPLHF. The CDR3 coding sequence is TGTGCCAGCAGTTACTCGGGACAGCAGAATTCACCCCTCCACTTT.

The chain uses TRBV13 and TRBJ1-1; D remains ambiguous. The germline V and J ends were trimmed by 6 bases and 3 bases, with 14 bases remaining between them. The CDR3 length is 14 residues. Germline assignment: CDR1 PRHDT and CDR2 FYEKMQ (reference sequence). In DNA form, the CDR3 reads TGTGCCAGCAGTGCATGGGCCGGGGACACTGAAGCTTTCTTT. It encodes CASSAWAGDTEAFF.

The chain joins TRBV9 to TRBJ1-5; 7 bases are shared with TRBD1. The CDR3 has 12 residues. Unmatched junction bases numbered 7, after V lost 9 bases and J lost 7 bases. Germline CDR1 SGDLS, CDR2 YYNGEE. The CDR3 DNA is TGTGCCAAGACAGGGATAAGGCAGCCCCAGCATTTT. It is translated as CAKTGIRQPQHF.

This chain joins TRBV7-2 and TRBJ2-7; tentative D call: TRBD1 (5 bases). The CDR3 contains 14 residues. V was pared by 3 bases and J by 0 bases, with 9 bases between. Germline lookup yields CDR1 SGHTA and CDR2 FQGNSA. The CDR3 is CASSFDRSSYEQYF. The CDR3 bases are TGTGCCAGCAGCTTCGACAGAAGCTCCTACGAGCAGTACTTC.

The chain links TRBV12-1 to TRBJ1-2. TRBV12-1 is recorded as a pseudogene. The CDR3 covers 16 residues. CDR3 residues: CASSSGLSRTNYGYTF. CDR3 coding DNA: TGTGCCAGCAGCTCCGGACTGTCGAGAACTAACTATGGCTACACCTTC.

V and J are TRBV30 and TRBJ1-2; D is undetermined. V shed 1 base and J shed 8 bases, with 14 bases lying between them. The CDR3 extends over 13 amino acids. Germline-derived CDR1 and CDR2 are GTSNPN and SVGIG (reference sequence). CDR3 nucleotide sequence: TGTGCCTGGAGTGGGAGTCAAGTCGGGGGCTACACCTTC. It specifies CAWSGSQVGGYTF.

The sample holds one count of this clone. This sequence joins TRBV19 and TRBJ2-4; D is possibly TRBD2 (5 bases). The CDR3 has 15 residues. Germline-derived CDR1 and CDR2 are LNHDA and SQIVND (reference sequence). The V and J ends lost 5 bases and 0 bases respectively, with 11 bases between them. CDR3 residues: CASSRVREAKNIQYF. CDR3 nucleotides: TGTGCCAGTAGTCGGGTCCGGGAAGCCAAAAACATTCAGTACTTC.

The genes are TRBV4-1 and TRBJ2-2; TRBD2 matches at 13 bases. V was pared by 0 bases and J by 5 bases, with 6 bases of the junction left unmatched. Germline V CDR1 and CDR2: MGHRA, YSYEKL. The CDR3 has 18 amino acids. The CDR3 loop reads CASSQDPGLAGRTGELFF. The CDR3 bases are TGCGCCAGCAGCCAAGATCCGGGACTAGCGGGGAGAACCGGGGAGCTGTTTTTT.

The genes are TRBV7-2 and TRBJ1-1; 8 positions agree with TRBD1. This CDR3 is 15 amino acids long. From germline, CDR1 is SGHTA and CDR2 FQGNSA. V lost 4 bases to trimming and J lost 1 base; unmatched junction nucleotides: 5. DNA for the CDR3: TGTGCCAGCAGCTCAGGGCAGGGGGCGAACACTGAAGCTTTCTTT. Translation gives CASSSGQGANTEAFF.

The chain joins TRBV5-1 to TRBJ1-1, with D perhaps matching TRBD1 (5 bases). The CDR3 covers 19 residues. V was trimmed by 7 bases and J by 2 bases, leaving 30 bases between them. From germline, CDR1 is SGHRS and CDR2 YFSETQ. The CDR3 reads CASSNTDFWGEVINTEAFF. CDR3 nucleotide sequence: TGCGCCAGCTCGAATACAGACTTTTGGGGGGAGGTTATAAACACTGAAGCTTTCTTT.

With regard to this clone: Other DNA sequences in the sample encode the same CDR3. This sequence joins TRBV7-8 and TRBJ1-2, with D possibly being TRBD1 (5 bases). CDR1 is SGHVS and CDR2 is FQNEAQ in the germline V gene. The CDR3 is made up of 13 amino acids. The V end was cut by 5 bases, the J end by 4 bases, with 11 bases between. CDR3 in amino acids: CASSLGTVYGYTF. The DNA of the CDR3 is TGTGCCAGCAGCCTCGGGACTGTCTATGGCTACACCTTC.

CDR3: CASSFQGAGETQYF. CDR3 DNA sequence: TGTGCCAGCAGCTTCCAGGGGGCAGGGGAGACCCAGTACTTC. The chain recombines TRBV7-2 with TRBJ2-5, with 8 nucleotides matching TRBD1. Trimming removed 3 bases from V and 5 bases from J; junction bases left unmatched: 5. The CDR3 loop spans 14 amino acids. Looked up from germline, CDR1 is SGHTA and CDR2 is FQGNSA.

The chain combines TRBV28 with TRBJ2-7; D is undetermined. CDR3 length: 11 residues. The V end lost 4 bases, the J end lost 2 bases, and 3 bases lay between the germline ends. Germline CDR1 is MDHEN and CDR2 is SYDVKM. The CDR3 reads CASSSAYEQYF. The CDR3, as DNA: TGTGCCAGCAGTTCGGCCTACGAGCAGTACTTC.

In its sample, this clone was seen once. This rearrangement joins TRBV6-6 to TRBJ2-2, with 7 bases identical to TRBD1. The CDR3 sequence is 16 residues long. Germline V gene sequence: CDR1 MNHNY, CDR2 SVGAGI (reference sequence). After removal of 4 bases from V and 3 bases from J, the junction contained 8 bases not matched to a gene. As DNA, the CDR3 is TGTGCCAGCAGTTTCCCGAGACAGGGCCACACCGGGGAGCTGTTTTTT. This translates into CASSFPRQGHTGELFF.